The 27 T cell receptor beta chains reported below all come from one sample, sequenced in a study of blood T cells in healthy people across ages. Primed by a sample-barcoded 5' primer and a J-beta primer mix, a second PCR proceeded for about 7 to 11 cycles. One entry per CDR3 protein results from TCRdb running MiXCR on the 5' RACE reads. The data hold 1.5 million to 2 million distinct CDR3 sequences, with 28% observed a single time. Sequencing used blood. The source is a woman aged 25 to 39 in good health.

The chain combines TRBV2 with TRBJ1-5, with D hard to call. The CDR3 loop spans 14 amino acids. The germline CDR1 and CDR2 sequences are SNHLY and FYNNEI. V lost 7 bases, J lost 1 base, and 11 bases lay in between. CDR3 residues: CASTQVSSNQPQHF. The CDR3 DNA is TGTGCCAGCACCCAGGTCTCAAGCAATCAGCCCCAGCATTTT.

The chain joins TRBV12-3 or TRBV12-4 to TRBJ1-6, with D tentatively TRBD1 (6 bases). Trimming removed 5 bases at V and 9 bases at J, with 14 bases between. The CDR3 runs 14 residues. CDR3 DNA: TGTGCCAGCAGTCCCAGGGAGGGGGGTTCACCCCTCCACTTT. Translated, it gives CASSPREGGSPLHF.

V and J are TRBV3-1 and TRBJ2-5; D possibly corresponds to TRBD1 (6 bases). The closer fit of TRBJ2-7 to the DNA end suggests the J call may be wrong. The germline gives CDR1 LGHDT, CDR2 YNNKEL (reference sequence). The CDR3 is made up of 15 amino acids. This CDR3 is CASSQDARGGYEQYF. The DNA of the CDR3 is TGTGCCAGCAGCCAAGATGCGAGAGGGGGCTACGAGCAGTACTTC.

The J gene is TRBJ2-7, the V gene TRBV5-1; a possible D gene is TRBD1 (7 bases). Trimming shortened V by 5 bases and J by 5 bases, and 23 bases separated the two germline ends. The length of the CDR3 is 16 residues. Germline V CDR1 and CDR2: SGHRS, YFSETQ. CDR3 DNA sequence: TGCGCCAGCAGGGGGGGCTTGGACAGGATCGTCGACGAGCAGTACTTC. Its protein product is CASRGGLDRIVDEQYF.

The V and J genes are TRBV27 and TRBJ1-5, with D possibly matching TRBD1 (6 bases). The germline CDR1 and CDR2 sequences are MNHEY and SMNVEV (reference sequence). The CDR3 has 15 amino acids. V lost 3 bases to trimming and J lost 3 bases, with 12 bases between them. This chain's CDR3 is CASSFRQASNQPQHF. CDR3 DNA: TGTGCCAGCAGTTTTCGACAGGCCTCCAATCAGCCCCAGCATTTT.

This clonotype was counted a single time. The junction shows a germline mismatch at one end, possibly a read error. This rearrangement joins TRBV2 to TRBJ1-2; D is unresolved. This CDR3 comprises 13 residues. In germline, CDR1 is SNHLY, CDR2 FYNNEI. This CDR3 reads CTSGGSPGYGYTF. The CDR3 nucleotides read TGTACCAGCGGAGGGTCACCGGGATATGGCTACACCTTC.

For the CDR3, the DNA is TGTGCCAGCAGCGGACAGAACACAGATACGCAGTATTTT. Its protein is CASSGQNTDTQYF. The chain links TRBV27 to TRBJ2-3; D is perhaps TRBD1 (6 bases). This CDR3 contains 13 residues. Germline values: CDR1 MNHEY, CDR2 SMNVEV (reference sequence). Trimming took 6 bases from V and 2 from J, leaving 9 bases between them.

This clonotype was counted many times. V and J are TRBV3-1 and TRBJ2-3; D gene uncertain. The CDR3 extends over 11 amino acids. Germline CDR1 is LGHDT and CDR2 is YNNKEL (reference sequence). V was cut by 4 bases and J by 6 bases, with 5 bases left in between. CDR3 protein: CASSRLDTQYF. In nucleotides, the CDR3 is TGTGCCAGCAGCCGTCTTGATACGCAGTATTTT.

This clonotype was seen repeatedly, ten times or more. The rearrangement uses TRBV29-1 and TRBJ2-5, with 7 bases lining up with TRBD2. Germline CDR1 SQVTM, CDR2 ANQGSEA. This CDR3 region has 14 residues. The trim removed 5 bases at V and 1 base at J, leaving 7 bases unmatched. The CDR3 loop reads CSVYGAGVQETQYF. CDR3 bases: TGCAGCGTTTACGGGGCGGGGGTCCAAGAGACCCAGTACTTC.

Turning to this clonotype: Sequence at one end of the junction differs from germline and may be a read error. The J gene is TRBJ2-5, the V gene TRBV5-1, with TRBD2 matching 9 bases. Germline CDR1 and CDR2: SGHRS and YFSETQ. The CDR3 is made up of 15 amino acids. The CDR3 loop reads CASSLEGLAAESQYF. In DNA form, the CDR3 reads TGCGCCAGCAGCTTGGAGGGACTAGCAGCAGAGAGCCAGTACTTC.

A word on this clonotype: The junction departs from germline at one end; a sequencing error may be responsible. V gene TRBV5-1 combines with J gene TRBJ1-2, with D unclear. Germline loops: CDR1 SGHRS, CDR2 YFSETQ. The CDR3 loop spans 15 amino acids. DNA for the CDR3: TGCGCCAGCAGCTTGGCCGGGAGCGCTAACTATGGCTACATCTTC. This translates into CASSLAGSANYGYIF.

This clonotype was detected ten times or more. The V and J genes are TRBV5-1 and TRBJ2-5; D call uncertain. This CDR3 is built from 13 residues. Between the trimmed V and J ends, which lost 0 bases and 5 bases, there was a span of 8 bases. Germline values: CDR1 SGHRS, CDR2 YFSETQ. The CDR3 region is CASSLAPTETQYF. The CDR3 DNA follows: TGCGCCAGCAGCTTGGCACCTACGGAGACCCAGTACTTC. Full variable domain (outside the CDR3, taken from reference TRBV5-1 and TRBJ2-5): KAGVTQTPRYLIKTRGQQVTLSCSPISGHRSVSWYQQTPGQGLQFLFEYFSETQRNKGNFPGRFSGRQFSNSRSEMNVSTLELGDSALYLCASSLAPTETQYFGPGTRLLVL.

This clonotype appeared a few times. The V call is TRBV10-3, the J call TRBJ2-7; perhaps TRBD1 as D (6 bases). V lost 2 bases and J 3 bases, leaving 23 bases between the germline ends. Germline V lookup: CDR1 ENHRY, CDR2 SYGVKD. This CDR3 is 18 amino acids long. The CDR3 region has the DNA TGTGCCATCAGTGAGACACCACCATTTTCCGGGACAAACTACGAGCAGTACTTC. This gives the protein CAISETPPFSGTNYEQYF.

This clonotype was detected ten times or more. The chain recombines TRBV5-5 with TRBJ2-5, with TRBD2 as a possible D gene (6 bases). This CDR3 has 14 residues. Trimming removed 4 bases from V and 5 bases from J, with 15 bases in between. CDR1 and CDR2 from the germline V gene are SGHKS and YYEKEE (reference sequence). CDR3 sequence: CASSPQTREETQYF. The CDR3 DNA reads as TGTGCCAGCAGCCCCCAGACTAGAGAGGAGACCCAGTACTTC.

In its sample, this clonotype was seen many times. The chain is built from TRBV29-1 and TRBJ1-1; D call uncertain. Trimming shortened V by 6 bases and J by 1 base, and 9 bases separated the two germline ends. There are 12 residues in the CDR3. Germline CDR1 reads SQVTM; CDR2 reads ANQGSEA. The CDR3 nucleotides are TGCAGCGTCTCGGACCCGAACACTGAAGCTTTCTTT. It translates to CSVSDPNTEAFF.

There are many counts of this clonotype. The CDR3 nucleotides are TGTGCCATCAGTGTCGGGGGAACCACCTACGAGCAGTACTTC. Translating it yields CAISVGGTTYEQYF. The chain links TRBV10-3 to TRBJ2-7; D is perhaps TRBD2 (6 bases). The V and J ends lost 4 bases and 2 bases respectively, with 12 bases between them. Germline assignment: CDR1 ENHRY and CDR2 SYGVKD. The length of the CDR3 is 14 residues.

Ten or more counts support this clonotype. For the CDR3, the DNA is TGTGCCAGCAGTCCACGTGGGCCGGGGGGGGCAGAGACCCAGTACTTC. Its protein product is CASSPRGPGGAETQYF. The chain combines TRBV7-2 with TRBJ2-5; 8 bases agree with TRBD2. Germline CDR1 reads SGHTA; CDR2 reads FQGNSA. The CDR3 has 16 amino acids. The trim removed 6 bases at V and 4 bases at J, leaving 13 bases unmatched.

The V gene is TRBV7-9, the J gene TRBJ1-4; a possible D gene is TRBD1 (5 bases). This CDR3 is 13 amino acids long. Trimming removed 8 bases at V and 0 bases at J, with 7 bases between. The germline V gene has CDR1 SEHNR and CDR2 FQNEAQ (reference sequence). This CDR3 reads CASAGPTNEKLFF. The DNA of the CDR3 is TGTGCCAGCGCAGGGCCAACTAATGAAAAACTGTTTTTT.

The chain combines TRBV29-1 with TRBJ1-4, with D maybe TRBD1 (5 bases). Germline V CDR1 and CDR2: SQVTM, ANQGSEA. V lost 5 bases and J 10 bases, leaving 17 bases between the germline ends. This CDR3 spans 13 amino acids. The DNA of the CDR3 is TGCAGCGTTCGGCCCGGGGCTACGGGAAAACTGTTTTTT. Its protein product is CSVRPGATGKLFF.

The V gene is TRBV10-3, the J gene TRBJ1-2; D gene unclear. This CDR3 comprises 15 residues. The germline gives CDR1 ENHRY, CDR2 SYGVKD. Trimming stripped 0 bases from V and 9 bases from J, with 17 bases between. The chain's CDR3 is CAISESGSSLWSYTF. The CDR3 DNA follows: TGTGCCATCAGTGAGTCCGGCAGTTCTTTATGGAGCTACACCTTC.

With respect to this clonotype: A read error may be the cause here, since a much bigger clone is one base away. This chain uses TRBV20-1 with TRBJ2-1; perhaps TRBD1 as D (6 bases). Germline lookup yields CDR1 DFQATT and CDR2 SNEGSKA (reference sequence). This CDR3 region has 14 residues. The CDR3 is CSARDRTLSYEQFF. The CDR3 DNA reads TGCAGTGCTCGAGACAGGACCCTCTCCTACGAGCAGTTCTTC.

V is TRBV4-3 and J is TRBJ1-5, with 7 bases identical to TRBD1. The CDR3 runs 15 residues. The germline gives CDR1 LGHNA, CDR2 YSLEER. With 0 bases clipped from V and 5 bases from J, the junction kept 4 bases outside the gene matches. For the CDR3, the DNA is TGCGCCAGCAGCCAAGAATCAACAGGGGATCAGCCCCAGCATTTT. Translation gives CASSQESTGDQPQHF.

This sequence joins TRBV2 and TRBJ2-1; D may be TRBD1 (6 bases). The J call may be mistaken, given a closer DNA end match to TRBJ2-7. Germline values: CDR1 SNHLY, CDR2 FYNNEI. This CDR3 is built from 12 residues. This CDR3 is CASRLGAVEQYF. CDR3 sequence (DNA): TGTGCCAGTAGGTTGGGGGCAGTTGAGCAGTACTTC.

The V call is TRBV12-3 or TRBV12-4, the J call TRBJ1-5; 7 bases map to TRBD1. V shed 1 base and J 0 bases; nucleotides not matched to a gene: 6. CDR3 length: 17 amino acids. This chain's CDR3 is CASSLGGTDYSNQPQHF. CDR3 DNA sequence: TGTGCCAGCAGTTTAGGGGGGACAGATTATAGCAATCAGCCCCAGCATTTT.

There are a few counts of this clonotype. The chain carries TRBV20-1 and TRBJ1-5; 7 nucleotides match TRBD1. Germline assignment: CDR1 DFQATT and CDR2 SNEGSKA (reference sequence). V dropped 5 bases and J dropped 2; count of bases not matched to a gene: 3. This CDR3 has 13 residues. The CDR3 nucleotides read TGCAGTGCTCCGACAGGGCGCAATCAGCCCCAGCATTTT. Encoded protein: CSAPTGRNQPQHF.

This clonotype was recorded a few times. The gene calls are TRBV5-5 and TRBJ2-6; D ambiguous. V was trimmed by 4 bases and J by 2 bases, leaving 13 bases between them. Per the germline V gene, CDR1 is SGHKS and CDR2 is YYEKEE (reference sequence). The CDR3 is 16 amino acids. The CDR3 DNA reads TGTGCCAGCAGCCGGGTGAGAGTAACTGGGGCCAACGTCCTGACTTTC. Translation: CASSRVRVTGANVLTF.

The CDR3 DNA sequence: TGTGCCAGCAGTTTGGAGAGAGGAATGAACACTGAAGCTTTCTTT. Encoded protein: CASSLERGMNTEAFF. V gene TRBV12-3 or TRBV12-4 combines with J gene TRBJ1-1, with no clear D. V was trimmed by 3 bases and J by 0 bases, leaving 11 bases between them. The CDR3 spans 15 residues.